This TCR beta chain derives from a study of T cells in Graves' hyperthyroidism and ophthalmopathy. Study-wide context: Peripheral blood samples were taken at initial diagnosis, prior to any treatment.

Study results and caveats: Prediction of ophthalmopathy progression came a median approximately 6.5 months pre-onset.

As for this clonotype: Its cognate antigen is unknown. A much larger clone differs from this one at a single base, so this may be a read error.

Authors of the study amplified TCR beta CDR3 regions from RNA transcripts. HTBI primers were the set used in a first-round RT-PCR of the TCR CDR3. MiXCR was run by TCRdb on the multiplex PCR reads, yielding one entry per CDR3 protein. The table lists around 300,000 distinct CDR3 sequences, around 22% of them singletons. Ophthalmopathy cases scored 3 or more on the Clinical Activity Score and 4 or more on NOSPECS grade, with duration below 3 months. Orbital computed tomography, thyroid ultrasound, serum thyroxine and TRAb, and clinical symptoms together informed the diagnoses. J lost 5 bases, V lost 5 bases, and 2 bases had no gene match. The CDR3 totals 14 residues. Germline V gene lookup returns CDR1 SGHAT and CDR2 FQDESV (reference sequence).

The clonotype comes from a man aged 30-40 years with Graves' ophthalmopathy. The J gene is TRBJ2-7, the V gene TRBV11-1; 14 nucleotides agree with TRBD2. Sequenced material: blood. The CDR3 loop is CASSRLAGGNEQYF. The CDR3, as DNA: TGTGCCAGCAGCCGACTAGCGGGAGGGAACGAGCAGTACTTC.